The next 10 T cell receptor beta chains were all read from a single sample in a study of cytomegalovirus exposure and HLA in healthy donors. Primers for the PCR totalled 60 Vbeta and 13 Jbeta. Measured with immunoSEQ multiplex PCR; TCRdb has only the in-frame clones, and not every one. The sample comprises hundreds of thousands of clones, over 70% of which are singletons, and 0.71% rests with the top ten. The sequenced sample was PBMCs. The receptor source for this set is a boy under 10 years old in good health and CMV-seronegative.

The chain has TRBV6-5 and TRBJ2-1, with 9 nucleotides matching TRBD2. The length of the CDR3 is 14 residues. After removal of 7 bases from V and 6 bases from J, the junction contained 7 bases not matched to a gene. Germline CDR1 is MNHEY and CDR2 is SVGAGI. CDR3 residues: CASTQGTSSNEQFF. In DNA, the CDR3 is TGTGCCAGCACCCAAGGGACTAGCAGCAATGAGCAGTTCTTC.

This clone was counted once. This rearrangement joins TRBV30 to TRBJ2-7, with D unresolved. The germline V gene encodes CDR1 GTSNPN and CDR2 SVGIG (reference sequence). CDR3 length: 13 residues. The ends were cut back, 1 base at V and 0 bases at J, with 7 bases in the middle. The CDR3 is CAWSGGNSYEQYF. CDR3 coding DNA: TGTGCCTGGAGTGGCGGTAACTCCTACGAGCAGTACTTC.

This chain links TRBV19 with TRBJ2-1; tentatively, D is TRBD2 (6 bases). The CDR3 has 12 amino acids. Deletions cut 8 bases from V and 4 bases from J, with 9 bases between. Germline V gives CDR1 LNHDA, CDR2 SQIVND (reference sequence). CDR3 loop: CASGTSYNEQFF. For the CDR3, the DNA is TGTGCCAGTGGGACTTCGTACAATGAGCAGTTCTTC.

This clone occurred once. The rearrangement links TRBV7-9 to TRBJ2-2; TRBD1 matches at 7 bases. CDR3 length equals 16 residues. CDR1 and CDR2 (germline): SEHNR, FQNEAQ (reference sequence). The V segment lost 5 bases and the J segment 5 bases; nucleotides outside the gene matches: 11. CDR3 DNA: TGTGCCAGCAGCCAACCCGACAGGGTAATTACCGGGGAGCTGTTTTTT. This gives the protein CASSQPDRVITGELFF.

The gene calls are TRBV6-5 and TRBJ2-3; D is uncertain. Trimming left V 0 bases short and J 2 bases short, with 12 bases between. CDR3 length: 16 amino acids. CDR1 MNHEY and CDR2 SVGAGI come from the germline V gene. The CDR3 bases are TGTGCCAGCAGTTACTCGGGCAGAACCATCACAGATACGCAGTATTTT. It codes for CASSYSGRTITDTQYF.

CDR3 DNA: TGTGCCAGCAGCTTTCTGGACAGGGGGCACCCCTACGAGCAGTACTTC. Residues: CASSFLDRGHPYEQYF. The chain carries TRBV7-6 and TRBJ2-7, with 11 nucleotides matching TRBD1. The J segment lost 2 bases and the V segment lost 3 bases, leaving 6 bases of the junction unmatched. The CDR3 is made up of 16 amino acids. Germline-derived CDR1 and CDR2 are SGHVS and FNYEAQ. Drawing the rest from reference TRBV7-6 and TRBJ2-7, the complete variable domain is GAGVSQSPRYKVTKRGQDVALRCDPISGHVSLYWYRQALGQGPEFLTYFNYEAQQDKSGLPNDRFSAERPEGSISTLTIQRTEQRDSAMYRCASSFLDRGHPYEQYFGPGTRLTVT.

In DNA form, the CDR3 reads TGTGCCAGCAGCTCAGTGGAGGGGACCCAGCATTTT. Encoded protein: CASSSVEGTQHF. The chain is built from TRBV11-2 and TRBJ1-5, with D tentatively TRBD1 (5 bases). V was pared by 4 bases and J by 11 bases, with 12 bases between. This CDR3 has 12 residues. CDR1 and CDR2 from the germline V gene are SGHAT and FQNNGV.

The chain joins TRBV6-1 to TRBJ2-1; 7 nucleotides agree with TRBD2. Germline V gives CDR1 MNHNS, CDR2 SASEGT. The CDR3 is made up of 15 amino acids. Trimming at V came to 1 base and at J to 2 bases, leaving 2 bases not matched to a gene. CDR3 nucleotides: TGTGCCAGCAGTGAAGGAGCGGGGACCTACAATGAGCAGTTCTTC. Protein sequence: CASSEGAGTYNEQFF.

The chain joins TRBV7-9 to TRBJ2-3; no definite D call. The CDR3 runs 15 residues. V lost 1 base and J 0 bases, leaving 8 bases between the germline ends. Germline V CDR1 and CDR2: SEHNR, FQNEAQ (reference sequence). DNA for the CDR3: TGTGCCAGCAGCTTAGTGCTCCTAAGCACAGATACGCAGTATTTT. Amino acid sequence: CASSLVLLSTDTQYF. Using reference TRBV7-9 and TRBJ2-3 for the parts outside the CDR3, the full variable domain is DTGVSQNPRHKITKRGQNVTFRCDPISEHNRLYWYRQTLGQGPEFLTYFQNEAQLEKSRLLSDRFSAERPKGSFSTLEIQRTEQGDSAMYLCASSLVLLSTDTQYFGPGTRLTVL.

The chain is built from TRBV7-8 and TRBJ1-4; no clear D gene. The germline gives CDR1 SGHVS, CDR2 FQNEAQ. The V gene lost 10 bases and the J gene lost 5 bases, with 17 bases spanning the gap. CDR3 length: 14 amino acids. The CDR3 protein is CAIEPHSRNEKLFF. The CDR3 bases are TGTGCCATCGAACCCCACAGTAGGAATGAAAAACTGTTTTTT.